This T cell receptor beta chain was sequenced for a study of OX40 agonist ivuxolimab in advanced cancers. The overall study: People in dose escalation had one of these cancers: hepatocellular carcinoma, melanoma, renal cell or head and neck cancer.

Profiling relied on immunoSEQ multiplex PCR, and the TCRdb table lists in-frame clones only, not all of them. The data show approximately 21,000 clones, 80% to 90% seen once. On this clone: Its target is unknown.

Study-level results: At doses 0.1 to 3.0 mg/kg, CD4+ and CD8+ clones expanded. Averaged across samples, CD8+ T cells carried more expanded clones than CD4+ did.

The V gene end was trimmed by 2 bases and the J gene end by 7 bases; junction bases not matched to a gene: 6. The CDR3 is made up of 15 amino acids. CDR1 is MDHEN, CDR2 SYDVKM, per germline. The material sequenced was CD4+ or CD8+ T cells sorted from blood, taken in a trial of the OX40 agonist ivuxolimab. The TCR sequence derives from an adult with an advanced solid tumor such as melanoma, head and neck, liver or kidney cancer. The chain couples TRBV28 to TRBJ2-3; 10 positions agree with TRBD2. As DNA, the CDR3 is TGTGCCAGCAGTTTAGAGCGGGAGGGTCCAAATACGCAGTATTTT. Protein product: CASSLEREGPNTQYF.